The following is a T cell receptor beta chain sequence with its context. Its recognized antigen is unknown. Within one base of it there is no much larger clone, and no base qualities were kept. Healthy HIV-negative adults with no recently reported acute infections or vaccinations were included as donors. Only Caucasian adults living in Nashville, Tennessee, USA were represented among the donors. CD4+ T cells were enriched by magnetic negative selection; naive cells were then positively selected on CD45RA, and the negative fraction formed the memory subset. Blood was collected by leukapheresis, and PBMCs were isolated by Ficoll-Histopaque density gradient centrifugation and then cryopreserved in liquid nitrogen vapor phase. Analytical flow cytometry was used to check the purity and quantity of each magnetically sorted T cell population. Each sorted fraction had its genomic DNA isolated and then quantified by UV absorbance on a Nanodrop 2000c.

Trimming at the junction amounts to 1 base on V and 0 bases on J, and the germline ends lie 8 bases apart. The CDR3, cysteine through phenylalanine, is 15 amino acids long. Just CDR3 DNA is preserved here, 45 bases in frame from base 1. From the germline V gene (reference sequence), CDR1 is SGHKS and CDR2 is YYEKEE. The sample originates from a study of shared clonotypes between healthy human individuals (dated by TCRdb to 2018 to 2020). General notes on the study: The cohort comprised two women and a few men aged 18 to 49 years. For each donor, CD4 naive and CD4 memory were each given three plates, CD8 naive was given two plates, and CD8 memory was given one plate. The study deeply sequenced blood TCR repertoires of about 5 healthy adults to estimate repertoire size and the extent of clonotype sharing between individuals. Different laboratories and diverse techniques were used to prepare libraries and sequence TCR repertoires, to increase sequencing depth and limit assay-specific biases. Per donor, leukapheresis produced somewhere between about 0.94 and 9.5 billion PBMCs.

Using the deep immunoSEQ assay, TCR CDR3 regions were amplified from genomic DNA by multiplex PCR. Genomic DNA extracted from each cell subset was distributed evenly over all wells of several immunoSEQ 96-well plates, and each plate served as one replicate. For sorted subsets, around 200 ng genomic DNA, equal to some 28,000 T cell genomes, was loaded into each replicate PCR. The purified libraries were quantified using a Qubit 3.0 fluorometer, sized with a Bioanalyzer 2100, and then quantified again using the KAPA Library Quantification kit. Every immunoSEQ 96-well plate was sequenced on a separate single-read 150-cycle Illumina NextSeq 550 flow cell. The authors processed their data as follows. Because the immunoSEQ output included only junctional sequences and no quality scores, the filtering could not be the same as the filtering used for full-length reads. To assign V/J genes and CDR3, sequences were annotated using PyIR, a Python wrapper for IgBLAST v1.9, with IMGT germline references. Reads with weak V/J assignments (E-value above 1e-6), missing CDR3, stop codons, out-of-frame junctions, or ambiguous translated residues were removed. V3J clonotypes were defined by identical inferred V gene, J gene, and CDR3 amino acid sequence. To compute the percentage overlap between repertoires, the number of shared unique clonotypes was divided by the size of the smaller repertoire. Richness of each repertoire was evaluated using RTK rarefaction, the Chao1 estimator, and Recon v2.1 estimates of unobserved clonotypes. Generation probabilities were computed with OLGA for all TCRbeta clonotypes obtained by the gDNA method from several donors. Here the immuneACCESS table is served through TCRdb, limited to in-frame sequences with V and J called. Missing clones are a known gap in these copies; in checked studies unresolved V genes cover under half, and the rest lacks a known reason. The DNA was the basis for D and trimming; V, J and clone size are from that table. Here the sample has about 610,000 clones; around 97% occur a single time. 0.057% of the sample comes from the top ten.

Here is what the overall study found, with its caveats: Across a few donors, 4.5% to 6.5% of naive CD4, roughly 3.5% of naive CD8, around 2.5% of memory CD4, and approximately 0.4% of memory CD8 clonotypes were shared. Even with the large sequencing depth, rarefaction of the sorted-subset datasets indicated that sequencing was incomplete. Estimated clonotype richness was generally larger for naive than for memory subsets. Clonotypes shared by all four sorted-subset donors showed higher generation probabilities than non-shared clonotypes. Pairwise subsampling indicated that sequencing depth was expected to affect the degree of clonotype sharing among donors. Because the study included only a small number of donors, the genetic and exposure-history diversity represented was limited. Sampling was restricted to blood, and TCR repertoires in tissue are likely to differ from TCR repertoires in blood.

The TCR comes from a woman in her twenties or thirties in good health. The source material was naive CD4+ T cells sorted from blood. The meaning of the sample's cell subset or site label: CD45RA+ positively selected. Here the chain combines TRBV5-5 and TRBJ2-1, with a tentative D call of TRBD1 or TRBD2, each matching 6 bases. The DNA sequence follows: TGTGCCAGCAGCTTGAGGGGGGACTCCTACAATGAGCAGTTCTTC. This is translated as CASSLRGDSYNEQFF. The reference TRBV5-5 and TRBJ2-1 proteins fill in what lies around the CDR3, so the full variable domain reads DAGVTQSPTHLIKTRGQQVTLRCSPISGHKSVSWYQQVLGQGPQFIFQYYEKEERGRGNFPDRFSARQFPNYSSELNVNALLLGDSALYLCASSLRGDSYNEQFFGPGTRLTVL.